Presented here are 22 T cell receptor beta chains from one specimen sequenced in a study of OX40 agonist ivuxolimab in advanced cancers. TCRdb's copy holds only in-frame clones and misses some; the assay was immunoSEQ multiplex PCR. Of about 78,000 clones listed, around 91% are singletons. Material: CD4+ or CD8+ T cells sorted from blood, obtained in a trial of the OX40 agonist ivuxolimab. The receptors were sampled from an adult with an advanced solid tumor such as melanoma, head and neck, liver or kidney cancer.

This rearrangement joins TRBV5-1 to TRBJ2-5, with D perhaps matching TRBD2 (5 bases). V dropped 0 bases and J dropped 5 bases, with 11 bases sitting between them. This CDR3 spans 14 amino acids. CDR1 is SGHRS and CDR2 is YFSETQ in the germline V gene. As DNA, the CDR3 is TGCGCCAGCAGCTTGGGGTCTAGGAGGGAGACCCAGTACTTC. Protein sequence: CASSLGSRRETQYF.

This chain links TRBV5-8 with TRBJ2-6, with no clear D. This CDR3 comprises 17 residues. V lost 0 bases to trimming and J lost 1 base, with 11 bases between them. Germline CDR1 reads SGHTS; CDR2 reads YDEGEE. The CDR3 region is CASSLVIIGSGANVLTF. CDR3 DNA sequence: TGTGCCAGCAGCTTGGTGATTATAGGATCTGGGGCCAACGTCCTGACTTTC. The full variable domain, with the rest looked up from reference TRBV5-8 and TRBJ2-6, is EAGVTQSPTHLIKTRGQQATLRCSPISGHTSVYWYQQALGLGLQFLLWYDEGEERNRGNFPPRFSGRQFPNYSSELNVNALELEDSALYLCASSLVIIGSGANVLTFGAGSRLTVL.

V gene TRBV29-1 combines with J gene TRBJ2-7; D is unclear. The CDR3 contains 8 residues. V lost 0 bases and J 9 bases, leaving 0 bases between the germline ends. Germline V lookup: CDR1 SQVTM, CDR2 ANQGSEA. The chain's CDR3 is CSVEEQYF. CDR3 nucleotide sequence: TGCAGCGTTGAAGAGCAGTACTTC.

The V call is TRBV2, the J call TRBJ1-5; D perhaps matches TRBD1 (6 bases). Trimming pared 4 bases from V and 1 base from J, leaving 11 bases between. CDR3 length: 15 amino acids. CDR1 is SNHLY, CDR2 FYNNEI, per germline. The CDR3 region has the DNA TGTGCCAGCAGTGGTGTCAGGGGAAGCAATCAGCCCCAGCATTTT. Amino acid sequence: CASSGVRGSNQPQHF.

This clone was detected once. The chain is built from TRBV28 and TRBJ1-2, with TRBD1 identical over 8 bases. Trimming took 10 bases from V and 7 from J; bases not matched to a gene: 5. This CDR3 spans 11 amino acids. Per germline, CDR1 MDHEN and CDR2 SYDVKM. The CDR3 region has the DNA TGTGCCACTTGGACAGGGAGTGGCTACACCTTC. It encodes CATWTGSGYTF.

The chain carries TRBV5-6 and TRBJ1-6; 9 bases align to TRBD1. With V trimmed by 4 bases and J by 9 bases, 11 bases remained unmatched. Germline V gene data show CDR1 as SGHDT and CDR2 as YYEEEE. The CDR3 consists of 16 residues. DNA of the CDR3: TGTGCCAGCAGCCCATTGGACAGGGGAGACGCTTCACCCCTCCACTTT. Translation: CASSPLDRGDASPLHF.

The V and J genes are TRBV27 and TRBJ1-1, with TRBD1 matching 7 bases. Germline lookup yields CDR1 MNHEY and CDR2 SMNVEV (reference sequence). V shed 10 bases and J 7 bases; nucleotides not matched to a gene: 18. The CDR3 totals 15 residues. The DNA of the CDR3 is TGTGCCACCAGCCGGAGCGGGGCAGGGGGGAATGAAGCTTTCTTT. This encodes CATSRSGAGGNEAFF.

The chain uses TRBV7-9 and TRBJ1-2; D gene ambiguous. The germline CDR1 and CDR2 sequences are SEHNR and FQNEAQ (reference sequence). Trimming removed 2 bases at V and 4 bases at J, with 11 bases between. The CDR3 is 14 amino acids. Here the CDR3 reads CASSLSGPSYGYTF. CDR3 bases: TGTGCCAGCAGCTTATCTGGGCCCTCCTATGGCTACACCTTC.

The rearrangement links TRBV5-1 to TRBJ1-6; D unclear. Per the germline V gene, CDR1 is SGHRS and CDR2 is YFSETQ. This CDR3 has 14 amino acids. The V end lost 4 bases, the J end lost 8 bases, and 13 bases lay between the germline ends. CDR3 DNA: TGCGCCAGCAGCGGTATCATTTCGGATTCACCCCTCCACTTT. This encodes CASSGIISDSPLHF.

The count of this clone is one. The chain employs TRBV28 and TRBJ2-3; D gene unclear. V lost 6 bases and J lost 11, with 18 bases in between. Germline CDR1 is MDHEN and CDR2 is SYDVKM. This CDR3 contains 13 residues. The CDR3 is CASSLQGPTEQYF. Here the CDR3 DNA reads TGTGCCAGCAGCCTACAAGGTCCTACAGAGCAGTATTTT.

The DNA for the CDR3 is TGCGCCAGCAGCTTTGGACAGGGTGGCTCACCCCTCCACTTT. It yields the protein CASSFGQGGSPLHF. The chain couples TRBV5-1 to TRBJ1-6, with 8 bases lining up with TRBD1. CDR1 and CDR2 from the germline V gene are SGHRS and YFSETQ. V dropped 2 bases and J dropped 10; count of bases not matched to a gene: 5. The CDR3 spans 14 residues.

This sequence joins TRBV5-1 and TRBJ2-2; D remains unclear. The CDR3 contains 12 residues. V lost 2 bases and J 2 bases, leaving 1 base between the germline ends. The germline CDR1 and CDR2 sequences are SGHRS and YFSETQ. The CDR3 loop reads CASSFNTGELFF. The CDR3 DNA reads TGCGCCAGCAGCTTTAACACCGGGGAGCTGTTTTTT.

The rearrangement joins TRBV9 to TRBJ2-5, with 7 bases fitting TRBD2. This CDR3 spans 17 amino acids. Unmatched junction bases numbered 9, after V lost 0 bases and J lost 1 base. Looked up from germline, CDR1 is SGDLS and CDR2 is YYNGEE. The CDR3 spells CASSVGALGEGQETQYF. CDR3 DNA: TGTGCCAGCAGCGTAGGCGCCTTGGGGGAGGGCCAAGAGACCCAGTACTTC. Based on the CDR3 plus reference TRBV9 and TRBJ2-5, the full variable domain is DSGVTQTPKHLITATGQRVTLRCSPRSGDLSVYWYQQSLDQGLQFLIQYYNGEERAKGNILERFSAQQFPDLHSELNLSSLELGDSALYFCASSVGALGEGQETQYFGPGTRLLVL.

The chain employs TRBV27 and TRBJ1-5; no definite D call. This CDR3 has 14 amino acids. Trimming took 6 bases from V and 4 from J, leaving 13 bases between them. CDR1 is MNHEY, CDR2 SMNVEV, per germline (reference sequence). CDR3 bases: TGTGCCAGCAGAGGGAGTCTTGAGAATCAGCCCCAGCATTTT. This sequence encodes CASRGSLENQPQHF.

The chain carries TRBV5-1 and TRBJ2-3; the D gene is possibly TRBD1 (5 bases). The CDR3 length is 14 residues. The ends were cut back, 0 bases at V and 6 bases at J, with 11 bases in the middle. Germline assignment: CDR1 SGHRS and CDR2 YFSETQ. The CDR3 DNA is TGCGCCAGCAGCTTGGCCCCTGGGGCGGATACGCAGTATTTT. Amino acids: CASSLAPGADTQYF. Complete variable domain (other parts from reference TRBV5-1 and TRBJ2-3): KAGVTQTPRYLIKTRGQQVTLSCSPISGHRSVSWYQQTPGQGLQFLFEYFSETQRNKGNFPGRFSGRQFSNSRSEMNVSTLELGDSALYLCASSLAPGADTQYFGPGTRLTVL.

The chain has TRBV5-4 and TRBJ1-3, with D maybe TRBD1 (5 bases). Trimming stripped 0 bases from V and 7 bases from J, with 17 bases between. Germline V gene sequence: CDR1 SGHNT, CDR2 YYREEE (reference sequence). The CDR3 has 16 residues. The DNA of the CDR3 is TGTGCCAGCAGCTTGGGACCGGGACCTCCCGGGAACACCATATATTTT. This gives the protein CASSLGPGPPGNTIYF. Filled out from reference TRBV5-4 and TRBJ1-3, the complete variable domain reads ETGVTQSPTHLIKTRGQQVTLRCSSQSGHNTVSWYQQALGQGPQFIFQYYREEENGRGNFPPRFSGLQFPNYSSELNVNALELDDSALYLCASSLGPGPPGNTIYFGEGSWLTVV.

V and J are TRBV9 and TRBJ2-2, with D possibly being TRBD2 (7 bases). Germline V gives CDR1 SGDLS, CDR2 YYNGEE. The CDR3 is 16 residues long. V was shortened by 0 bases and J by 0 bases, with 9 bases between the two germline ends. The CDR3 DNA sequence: TGTGCCAGCAGCGTAGCCGGGGGGCCGAACACCGGGGAGCTGTTTTTT. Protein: CASSVAGGPNTGELFF.

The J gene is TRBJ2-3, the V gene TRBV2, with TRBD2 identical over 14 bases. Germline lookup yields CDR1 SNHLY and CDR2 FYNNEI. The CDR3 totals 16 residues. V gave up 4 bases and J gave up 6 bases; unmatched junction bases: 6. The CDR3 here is CASSGGLAGEADTQYF. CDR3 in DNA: TGTGCCAGCAGTGGGGGACTAGCGGGAGAGGCGGATACGCAGTATTTT. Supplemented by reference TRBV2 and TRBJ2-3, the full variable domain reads EPEVTQTPSHQVTQMGQEVILRCVPISNHLYFYWYRQILGQKVEFLVSFYNNEISEKSEIFDDQFSVERPDGSNFTLKIRSTKLEDSAMYFCASSGGLAGEADTQYFGPGTRLTVL.

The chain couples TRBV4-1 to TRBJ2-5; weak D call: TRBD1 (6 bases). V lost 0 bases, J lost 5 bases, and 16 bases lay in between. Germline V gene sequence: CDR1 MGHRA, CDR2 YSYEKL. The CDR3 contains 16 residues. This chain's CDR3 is CASSQDLGMGAETQYF. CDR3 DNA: TGCGCCAGCAGCCAAGACCTCGGGATGGGGGCGGAGACCCAGTACTTC.

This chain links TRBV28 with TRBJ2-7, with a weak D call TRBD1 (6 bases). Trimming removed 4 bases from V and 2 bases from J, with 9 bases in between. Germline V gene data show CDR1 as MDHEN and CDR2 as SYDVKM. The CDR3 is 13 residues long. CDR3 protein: CASSSTGPYEQYF. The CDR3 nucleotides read TGTGCCAGCAGTTCTACAGGGCCCTACGAGCAGTACTTC. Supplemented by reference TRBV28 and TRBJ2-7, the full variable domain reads DVKVTQSSRYLVKRTGEKVFLECVQDMDHENMFWYRQDPGLGLRLIYFSYDVKMKEKGDIPEGYSVSREKKERFSLILESASTNQTSMYLCASSSTGPYEQYFGPGTRLTVT.

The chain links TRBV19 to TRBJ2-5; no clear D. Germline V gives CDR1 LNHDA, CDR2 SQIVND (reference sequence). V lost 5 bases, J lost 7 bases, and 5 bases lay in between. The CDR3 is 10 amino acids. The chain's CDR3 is CASSRWTQYF. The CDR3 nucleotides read TGTGCCAGTAGTCGGTGGACCCAGTACTTC.

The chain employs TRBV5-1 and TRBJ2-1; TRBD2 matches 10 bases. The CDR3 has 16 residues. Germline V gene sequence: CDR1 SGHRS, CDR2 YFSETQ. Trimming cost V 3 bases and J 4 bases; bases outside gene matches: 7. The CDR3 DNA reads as TGCGCCAGCAGCTCCTCCCTAGCGGGGGTATACAATGAGCAGTTCTTC. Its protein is CASSSSLAGVYNEQFF.